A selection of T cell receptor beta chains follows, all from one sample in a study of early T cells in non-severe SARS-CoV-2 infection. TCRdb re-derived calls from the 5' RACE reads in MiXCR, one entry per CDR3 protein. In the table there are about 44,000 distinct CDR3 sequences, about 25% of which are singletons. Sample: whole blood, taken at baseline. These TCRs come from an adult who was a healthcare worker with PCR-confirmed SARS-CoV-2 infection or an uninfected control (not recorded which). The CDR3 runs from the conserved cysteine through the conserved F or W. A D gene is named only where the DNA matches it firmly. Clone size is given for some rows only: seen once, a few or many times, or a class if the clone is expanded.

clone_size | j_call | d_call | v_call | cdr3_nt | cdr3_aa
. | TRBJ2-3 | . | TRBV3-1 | TGTGCCAGCAGCCAAAGAACAGGCCTTAGCACAGATACGCAGTATTTT | CASSQRTGLSTDTQYF
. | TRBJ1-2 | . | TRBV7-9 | TGTGCCAGCAGCGGCACGCTAGCTAACTATGGCTACACCTTC | CASSGTLANYGYTF
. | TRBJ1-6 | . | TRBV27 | TGTGCCAGCAGGTGGGGGGCCCTTGGTTCACCCCTCCACTTT | CASRWGALGSPLHF
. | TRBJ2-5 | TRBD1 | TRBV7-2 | TGTGCCAGCAGCCGTGGGACAGGGATATCTCAGGAGACCCAGTACTTC | CASSRGTGISQETQYF
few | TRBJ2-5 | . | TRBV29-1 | TGCAGCGTTTCTGAGGCGCAAGAGACCCAGTACTTC | CSVSEAQETQYF
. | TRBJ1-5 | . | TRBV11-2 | TGTGCCAGCAGCCCGCGGGGAATCGGCAATCAGCCCCAGCATTTT | CASSPRGIGNQPQHF
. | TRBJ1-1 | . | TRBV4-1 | TGCGCCAGCAGCCAAGAAATTTTAAACACTGAAGCTTTCTTT | CASSQEILNTEAFF
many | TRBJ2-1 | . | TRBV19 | TGTGCCAGTAGTATTCTTTCGGGAGCCAACAATGAGCAGTTCTTC | CASSILSGANNEQFF
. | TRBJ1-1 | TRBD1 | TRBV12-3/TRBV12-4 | TGTGCCAGCAGTCCGGACAGGACTGAAGCTTTCTTT | CASSPDRTEAFF
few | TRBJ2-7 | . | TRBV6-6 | TGTGCCAGCAGTGGCCCAGGGCAGGGGAACGAGCAGTACTTC | CASSGPGQGNEQYF
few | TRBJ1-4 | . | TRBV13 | TGTGCCAGCAGCTTAGGCGGAGACGGGAAACTGTTTTTT | CASSLGGDGKLFF
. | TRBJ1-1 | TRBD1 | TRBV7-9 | TGTGCCAGCAGCTCGGGGGGACAGGCGAACACTGAAGCTTTCTTT | CASSSGGQANTEAFF
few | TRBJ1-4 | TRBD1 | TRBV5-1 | TGCGCCAGCAGCTTTACGGGACAGACAAATGAAAAACTGTTTTTT | CASSFTGQTNEKLFF
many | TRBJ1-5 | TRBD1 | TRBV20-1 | TGCAGTGCTAGAGCCTACCGGACAGGACCCAGCAATCAGCCCCAGCATTTT | CSARAYRTGPSNQPQHF
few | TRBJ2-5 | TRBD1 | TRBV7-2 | TGTGCCAGCTCCGCCGGGACAGGGAGGAAGACCCAGTACTTC | CASSAGTGRKTQYF
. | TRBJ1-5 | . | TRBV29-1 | TGCAGCGCCAGGGACGGGGAGGGCAATCAGCCCCAGCATTTT | CSARDGEGNQPQHF
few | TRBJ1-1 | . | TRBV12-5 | TGTGCTAGTGGTTTGGACAGAGGGCCCGGCACTGAAGCTTTCTTT | CASGLDRGPGTEAFF
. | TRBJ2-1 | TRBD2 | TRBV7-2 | TGTGCCAGCAGCTTAGGGCTAGCGGGGGGGCAGTTCTTC | CASSLGLAGGQFF
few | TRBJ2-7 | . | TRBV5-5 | TGTGCCAGCAGCTTGGAGACCTACGAGCAGTACTTC | CASSLETYEQYF
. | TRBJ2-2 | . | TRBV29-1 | TGCAGCGTTCCGGACCTCACCGGGGAGCTGTTTTTT | CSVPDLTGELFF
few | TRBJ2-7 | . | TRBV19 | TGTGCCAGTAGTATAGACCACGCCTACGAGCAGTACTTC | CASSIDHAYEQYF
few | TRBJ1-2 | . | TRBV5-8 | TGTGCCAGCAGCCCCCCGTCGGGGGGCGTCTATGGCTACACCTTC | CASSPPSGGVYGYTF
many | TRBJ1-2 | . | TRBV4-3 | TGCGCCAGCAGCCAAGAAATAGCACCTTCTAACTATGGCTACACCTTC | CASSQEIAPSNYGYTF
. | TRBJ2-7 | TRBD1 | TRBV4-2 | TGTGCCAGCAGCCAAGAATGGACAGGGGTCGAGCAGTACTTC | CASSQEWTGVEQYF
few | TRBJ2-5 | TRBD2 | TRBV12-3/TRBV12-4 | TGTGCCAGCAGTTCGACTAGCTTAGGAGAGACCCAGTACTTC | CASSSTSLGETQYF
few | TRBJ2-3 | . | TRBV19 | TGTGCCAGTAGCGAGACTAGGACGCGCGAGGCGCAGTATTTT | CASSETRTREAQYF
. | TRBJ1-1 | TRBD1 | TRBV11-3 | TGTGCCAGCAGCTTGAACAGGGGGAACACTGAAGCTTTCTTT | CASSLNRGNTEAFF
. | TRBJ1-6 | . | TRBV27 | TGTGCCAGCAGTTTATCAGGCGGTAATTCACCCCTCCACTTT | CASSLSGGNSPLHF
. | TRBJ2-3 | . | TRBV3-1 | TGTGCCAGCAGCCAAGAGGTGGATACGCAGTATTTT | CASSQEVDTQYF
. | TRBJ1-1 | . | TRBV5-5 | TGTGCCAGCAGCTTCCGCGGGGGAGCCGGGGAAGCTTTCTTT | CASSFRGGAGEAFF
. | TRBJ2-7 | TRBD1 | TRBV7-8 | TGTGCCAGCAGCCCCGCAGTCACAGGGGGCGCGGGGGAGCAGTACTTC | CASSPAVTGGAGEQYF
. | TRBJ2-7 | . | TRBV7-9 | TGTGCCAGCAGCCCACACCTTACAGGGAAAGCGGACTTCTACGAGCAGTACTTC | CASSPHLTGKADFYEQYF
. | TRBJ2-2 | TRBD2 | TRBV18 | TGTGCCAGCTCACCACGTAGCGGGGGCCCGAACACCGGGGAGCTGTTTTTT | CASSPRSGGPNTGELFF
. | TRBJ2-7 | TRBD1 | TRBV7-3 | TGTGCCAGCAGCCCCCCCGGGACAGGGTCCTACGAGCAGTACTTC | CASSPPGTGSYEQYF
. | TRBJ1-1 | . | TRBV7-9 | TGTGCCAGCAGCCCTAGATCCGGGGCTGAAGCTTTCTTT | CASSPRSGAEAFF
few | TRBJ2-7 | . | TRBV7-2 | TGTGCCAGCAGCTTAAAAAGTAACTACGAGCAGTACTTC | CASSLKSNYEQYF
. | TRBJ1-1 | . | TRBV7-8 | TGTGCCAGCAGCTTAGCCCAGCTACAGAACACTGAAGCTTTCTTT | CASSLAQLQNTEAFF
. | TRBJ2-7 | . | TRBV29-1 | TGCAGCGTTGTACATTACGAGCAGTACTTC | CSVVHYEQYF
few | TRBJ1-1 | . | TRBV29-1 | TGCAGCGTTGAAGCGGGACGCGGGAACACTGAAGCTTTCTTT | CSVEAGRGNTEAFF
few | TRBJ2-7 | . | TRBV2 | TGTGCCAGCAGTGAGACCAGGGCGGGCGAGCAGTACTTC | CASSETRAGEQYF
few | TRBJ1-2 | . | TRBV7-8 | TGTGCCAGCAGCTTAGCACGGGACTCAGCTAACTATGGCTACACCTTC | CASSLARDSANYGYTF
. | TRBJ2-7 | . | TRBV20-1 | TGCAGTGCTAGTAGGGCGCGTTCCTACGAGCAGTACTTC | CSASRARSYEQYF
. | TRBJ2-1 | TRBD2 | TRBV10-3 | TGTGCCAGCGGGACTAGCGAGTACAATGAGCAGTTCTTC | CASGTSEYNEQFF
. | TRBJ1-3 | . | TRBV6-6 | TGTGCCAGCAGTTACTCCGACAGGCGAGTAGGAAACACCATATATTTT | CASSYSDRRVGNTIYF
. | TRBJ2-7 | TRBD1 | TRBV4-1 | TGCGCCAGCAGCTTCGGGACAGAGGAGTACGAGCAGTACTTC | CASSFGTEEYEQYF
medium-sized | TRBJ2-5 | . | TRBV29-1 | TGCAGCGTTGGAGTGCAGGTGGAGACCCAGTACTTC | CSVGVQVETQYF
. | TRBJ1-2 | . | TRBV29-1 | TGCAGCGTTGACGTTGCCAGGGATGGCTACACCTTC | CSVDVARDGYTF
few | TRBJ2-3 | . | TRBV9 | TGTGCCAGCAGCGTACGCTCAGGGTCGGAGGCAGATACGCAGTATTTT | CASSVRSGSEADTQYF
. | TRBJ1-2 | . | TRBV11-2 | TGTGCCAGCAGCTCTACTAGAACCTTTTATGGCTACACCTTC | CASSSTRTFYGYTF
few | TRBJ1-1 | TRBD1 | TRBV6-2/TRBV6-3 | TGTGCCAGCATTCGACAGGGGAACACTGAAGCTTTCTTT | CASIRQGNTEAFF
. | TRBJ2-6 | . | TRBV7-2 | TGTGCCAGCAGCTTCAGTAGTGGGGCCAACGTCCTGACTTTC | CASSFSSGANVLTF
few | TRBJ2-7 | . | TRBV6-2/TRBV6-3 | TGTGCCAGCAGTTACTATTCGAGGGTTACCTACGAGCAGTACTTC | CASSYYSRVTYEQYF
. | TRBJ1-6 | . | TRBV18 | TGTGCCAGCTCACCAAACCCCGGGCCCCATAATTCACCCCTCCACTTT | CASSPNPGPHNSPLHF
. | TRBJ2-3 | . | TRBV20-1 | TGCAGTGCCCGTATGCCAGATACGCAGTATTTT | CSARMPDTQYF
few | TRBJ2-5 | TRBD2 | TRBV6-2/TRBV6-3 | TGTGCCAGCAGCTTGACTAGCAGAGAGACCCAGTACTTC | CASSLTSRETQYF
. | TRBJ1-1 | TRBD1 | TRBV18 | TGTGCCAGCTCACCAGGGACAGCGAACACTGAAGCTTTCTTT | CASSPGTANTEAFF
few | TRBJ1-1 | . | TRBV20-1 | TGCAGTGCTAGGCCAACATCAGGGAATTTGATGAACACTGAAGCTTTCTTT | CSARPTSGNLMNTEAFF
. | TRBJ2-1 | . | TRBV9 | TGTGCCAGCAGCGTAGAGGGGGGACCCTACAATGAGCAGTTCTTC | CASSVEGGPYNEQFF
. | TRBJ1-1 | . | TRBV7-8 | TGTGCCAGCAGCTTACTGGCGGGGAACACTGAAGCTTTCTTT | CASSLLAGNTEAFF
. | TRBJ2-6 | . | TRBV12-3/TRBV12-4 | TGTGCCAGCAGACAGACTGGGGCCAACGTCCTGACTTTC | CASRQTGANVLTF